Following are 6 T cell receptor beta chains from one sample sequenced in a study of T cells in Graves' hyperthyroidism and ophthalmopathy. Amplified TCR beta CDR3 regions derived from RNA transcripts. A set of HTBI primers served as the primers for a first-round RT-PCR of the TCR CDR3. One entry per CDR3 protein results from TCRdb running MiXCR on the multiplex PCR reads. The sample lists some 770,000 distinct CDR3 sequences; about a sixth were seen once. The sequencing input was blood. All receptors come from a man between 18 and 35 years old with Graves' hyperthyroidism.

The chain links TRBV29-1 to TRBJ2-1; D remains ambiguous. The CDR3 totals 12 residues. In germline, CDR1 is SQVTM, CDR2 ANQGSEA. V lost 3 bases to trimming and J lost 5 bases, with 8 bases between them. DNA for the CDR3: TGCAGCGTTGAGGGTCTTGACAATGAGCAGTTCTTC. Translating it yields CSVEGLDNEQFF.

The CDR3 region has the DNA TGTGCCAGCAGTCGGGACTACCATACTCAAGAGACCCAGTACTTC. Its translation: CASSRDYHTQETQYF. The V gene is TRBV27, the J gene TRBJ2-5; TRBD2 matches 7 bases. After removal of 5 bases from V and 2 bases from J, the junction contained 8 bases not matched to a gene. This CDR3 spans 15 amino acids. Germline V gene lookup returns CDR1 MNHEY and CDR2 SMNVEV (reference sequence).

This clonotype was detected many times. The chain employs TRBV12-5 and TRBJ2-5; D uncertain. The CDR3 is 13 residues long. Trimming removed 2 bases at V and 3 bases at J, with 7 bases between. Germline CDR1 is LGHNT and CDR2 is FRNRAP. Here the CDR3 DNA reads TGTGCTAGTGGTTTGTGGCCAGAAGAGACCCAGTACTTC. Its translation: CASGLWPEETQYF.

This clonotype was seen a few times. The gene calls are TRBV28 and TRBJ2-7; maybe TRBD2 (6 bases). Trimming removed 8 bases from V and 6 bases from J, with 20 bases in between. CDR1 MDHEN and CDR2 SYDVKM come from the germline V gene. The CDR3 is made up of 14 amino acids. The CDR3 loop is CASSVGGGGLEQYF. CDR3 bases: TGTGCCAGCTCGGTGGGAGGAGGAGGGCTCGAGCAGTACTTC. Variable domain in full (rest from reference TRBV28 and TRBJ2-7): DVKVTQSSRYLVKRTGEKVFLECVQDMDHENMFWYRQDPGLGLRLIYFSYDVKMKEKGDIPEGYSVSREKKERFSLILESASTNQTSMYLCASSVGGGGLEQYFGPGTRLTVT.

This rearrangement joins TRBV5-5 to TRBJ2-2; D unclear. V was shortened by 0 bases and J by 0 bases, with 9 bases between the two germline ends. The CDR3 runs to 16 residues. From germline, CDR1 is SGHKS and CDR2 YYEKEE (reference sequence). The CDR3 DNA reads TGTGCCAGCAGCTTGGTGGCGCCCGCGAACACCGGGGAGCTGTTTTTT. Its protein product is CASSLVAPANTGELFF.

This clonotype was found once. With a much larger clone just one base away, this may be a read error. The chain links TRBV11-3 to TRBJ2-7; D may match TRBD1 or TRBD2 (5 bases each). The CDR3 has 14 residues. The V gene's germline CDR1 is SGHNT and CDR2 YENEEA. The CDR3 DNA sequence: TGTGCCTGCAGCCCCGTAACGGGGCCCTACGAGCAGTACTTC. Its protein is CACSPVTGPYEQYF.